A selection of T cell receptor beta chains follows, all from one sample in a study of blood T cell repertoires in COVID-19. The method was immunoSEQ multiplex PCR; TCRdb's version includes in-frame clones alone and lacks a portion of them. The repertoire includes some 170,000 clones, approximately 86% of them detected once, and roughly 4% sits in the top ten. The sequencing sample was made of peripheral blood. All receptors come from a woman aged 55-69 years who had recovered from COVID-19. CDR3s include the opening cysteine and the closing phenylalanine or tryptophan. A D gene is named only where the DNA matches it firmly. Where a row states a size, it is once, few, many or the class of an expanded clone; other rows omit it.

V	D	J	size	length	DNA	CDR3
TRBV6-5	TRBD1	TRBJ2-5	.	16	TGTGCCAGCAGTTCCCGGACAGGGGGGATGGAGGAGACCCAGTACTTC	CASSSRTGGMEETQYF
TRBV30	TRBD1	TRBJ1-5	.	13	TGTGCCTGGAGTGACAGGGGGAATCAGCCCCAGCATTTT	CAWSDRGNQPQHF
TRBV11-2	.	TRBJ2-1	.	14	TGTGCCAGCAGCTTAGCTCGACAGTACAATGAGCAGTTCTTC	CASSLARQYNEQFF
TRBV7-8	TRBD1	TRBJ1-2	.	16	TGTGCCAGCAGCCTCCGGGACAGGTCTTCTAACTATGGCTACACCTTC	CASSLRDRSSNYGYTF
TRBV6-1	.	TRBJ2-7	.	15	TGTGCCAGCAGTGAAGCGTTAAATTCCCCCTACGAGCAGTACTTC	CASSEALNSPYEQYF
TRBV5-5	TRBD1	TRBJ1-1	few	17	TGTGCCAGCAGCTTGGTACCCAGGGACAGGGGAAACACTGAAGCTTTCTTT	CASSLVPRDRGNTEAFF
TRBV7-8	TRBD2	TRBJ2-5	.	18	TGTGCCAGCAGCTTAGCGCGCCGGACTAGCGGGGGAAGGGAGACCCAGTACTTC	CASSLARRTSGGRETQYF
TRBV15	.	TRBJ2-7	few	13	TGTGCCACCAGCAGAGATCCATCCTACGAGCAGTACTTC	CATSRDPSYEQYF
TRBV7-9	.	TRBJ1-2	.	14	TGTGCCAGCAGCTTAGCGGGACTTACTTATGGCTACACCTTC	CASSLAGLTYGYTF
TRBV20-1	.	TRBJ2-5	.	11	TGCAGTGCCGTTTTTTTTGAGACCCAGTACTTC	CSAVFFETQYF
TRBV14	TRBD2	TRBJ2-3	.	18	TGTGCCAGCAGCCAAGACGTCCAGCGGGGGGGACCTAGGGATACGCAGTATTTT	CASSQDVQRGGPRDTQYF
TRBV10-3	.	TRBJ1-2	.	11	TGTGCCATCGCCCGCGACTATGGCTACACCTTC	CAIARDYGYTF
TRBV5-1	TRBD2	TRBJ2-2	.	14	TGCGCCAGCAGCTTGACTAGCGGGGCCGGGGAGCTGTTTTTT	CASSLTSGAGELFF
TRBV3-1/TRBV3-2	.	TRBJ2-7	few	13	TGTGCCAGCAGCCAACAGGGCTCCTACGAGCAGTACTTC	CASSQQGSYEQYF
TRBV5-1	.	TRBJ1-1	.	15	TGCGCCAGCAGCTTGGTCGGGGGTTCGCCCACTGAAGCTTTCTTT	CASSLVGGSPTEAFF
TRBV6-6	TRBD1	TRBJ2-3	.	15	TGTGCCACGAAACGACAGGGCGCCCTGCTCAATACGCAGTATTTT	CATKRQGALLNTQYF
TRBV19	TRBD1	TRBJ2-7	.	13	TGTGCCAGTAGTCCGGGACAGACCTACGAGCAGTACTTC	CASSPGQTYEQYF
TRBV6-4	.	TRBJ2-2	.	14	TGTGCCAGCAGTCAAGGGGATTACACCGGGGAGCTGTTTTTT	CASSQGDYTGELFF
TRBV7-2	TRBD1	TRBJ2-5	.	13	TGTGCCAGCAGCAGACAGGGCGGAGAGACCCAGTACTTC	CASSRQGGETQYF
TRBV28	.	TRBJ1-3	.	16	TGTGCCAGCAACCTCGGGGGGCTTCAATCTGGAAACACCATATATTTT	CASNLGGLQSGNTIYF